The rows below give T cell receptor beta chains drawn from one sample of a study of blood T cell repertoires in COVID-19. TCRdb's copy holds only in-frame clones and misses some; the assay was immunoSEQ multiplex PCR. The data show some 290,000 clones, about four fifths seen once. The specimen was peripheral blood. The receptor source for this set is a woman in her fifties or sixties with active or convalescent COVID-19. The CDR3 runs from the conserved cysteine through the conserved F or W. D genes are given only for firm matches. Clone size is shown for a subset of rows, as once, few, many or a class of expanded clone.

J gene,clone size,V gene,D gene,CDR3 protein,CDR3 DNA
TRBJ2-7,few,TRBV10-3,.,CAIGQGTREQYF,TGTGCCATCGGCCAGGGAACCCGCGAGCAGTACTTC
TRBJ1-2,.,TRBV6-6,.,CASSRGGRYTF,TGTGCCAGCAGCCGCGGAGGGCGCTACACCTTC
TRBJ2-7,.,TRBV27,TRBD2,CASYRGGQPYEQYF,TGTGCCAGCTACCGGGGGGGGCAGCCCTACGAGCAGTACTTC
TRBJ2-1,many,TRBV19,TRBD2,CASSIFPSSGGYNEQFF,TGTGCCAGTAGTATTTTCCCTTCTAGCGGGGGTTACAATGAGCAGTTCTTC
TRBJ1-2,few,TRBV28,TRBD1,CASGWTGDLYGYTF,TGTGCCAGCGGCTGGACAGGCGATCTTTATGGCTACACCTTC
TRBJ2-1,few,TRBV7-9,TRBD2,CASSGSARGGYDEQFF,TGTGCCAGCAGCGGCTCGGCGCGGGGGGGTTATGATGAGCAGTTCTTC
TRBJ1-5,once,TRBV6-5,.,CASSRGTGQPQHF,TGTGCCAGCAGCCGCGGGACGGGGCAGCCCCAGCATTTT
TRBJ2-2,.,TRBV27,TRBD1,CASSLDGQAPDTGELFF,TGTGCCAGCAGTTTGGACGGACAGGCCCCGGACACCGGGGAGCTGTTTTTT
TRBJ2-7,.,TRBV4-2,.,CASSQVSSSYEQYF,TGTGCCAGCAGCCAAGTTTCTAGCTCCTACGAGCAGTACTTC
TRBJ2-7,.,TRBV20-1,TRBD2,CSASGSGNSWEQYF,TGCAGTGCTAGTGGCAGCGGGAACTCCTGGGAGCAGTACTTC
TRBJ1-2,.,TRBV28,TRBD1,CASRRQGGGPNYGYTF,TGTGCCAGCAGGAGACAGGGGGGAGGCCCTAACTATGGCTACACCTTC
TRBJ2-7,.,TRBV5-6,.,CASSYLRSEQYF,TGTGCCAGCAGCTATCTTAGAAGCGAGCAGTACTTC
TRBJ1-2,.,TRBV14,TRBD1,CASSQRTGGNPYGYTF,TGTGCCAGCAGCCAGAGGACAGGGGGTAACCCCTATGGCTACACCTTC
TRBJ1-2,.,TRBV9,.,CASSVGIPGGHGYTF,TGTGCCAGCAGCGTAGGTATTCCGGGGGGACATGGCTACACCTTC
TRBJ2-2,few,TRBV10-1,.,CASSASTFPVPELFF,TGCGCCAGCAGTGCTAGTACCTTCCCCGTTCCGGAGCTGTTTTTT
TRBJ2-3,few,TRBV6-2/TRBV6-3,TRBD2,CASSYSSGLAGGQADTQYF,TGTGCCAGCAGTTACTCCAGCGGACTAGCGGGGGGGCAAGCAGATACGCAGTATTTT
TRBJ1-2,.,TRBV19,.,CASLRGVYGYTF,TGTGCCAGTCTGCGGGGAGTATATGGCTACACCTTC
TRBJ1-1,.,TRBV23-1,.,CASPKQGVDTEAFF,TGCGCCAGCCCGAAACAGGGAGTCGACACTGAAGCTTTCTTT
TRBJ2-3,.,TRBV7-8,TRBD2,CASSGASGAHGSDTQYF,TGTGCCAGCAGCGGGGCTAGCGGGGCGCATGGATCCGATACGCAGTATTTT
TRBJ2-1,.,TRBV5-1,TRBD2,CASSRDYSSYNEQFF,TGCGCCAGCAGCCGGGACTACAGCTCCTACAATGAGCAGTTCTTC
TRBJ2-6,.,TRBV27,.,CASSPGGSGANVLTF,TGTGCCAGCAGTCCCGGGGGCTCTGGGGCCAACGTCCTGACTTTC
TRBJ1-4,.,TRBV5-6,.,CASSLEVRPGRPEKLFF,TGTGCCAGCAGCTTGGAAGTCCGGCCAGGCCGGCCCGAAAAACTGTTTTTT
TRBJ1-1,.,TRBV29-1,TRBD1,CSVAPTRGSGGTEAFF,TGCAGCGTTGCCCCAACGAGGGGATCAGGGGGCACTGAAGCTTTCTTT
TRBJ1-2,.,TRBV9,TRBD1,CASSARQGGYTF,TGTGCCAGCAGCGCGCGACAGGGTGGCTACACCTTC
TRBJ1-3,few,TRBV12-5,.,CASAMSVGNTIYF,TGTGCTAGTGCCATGAGCGTAGGAAACACCATATATTTT
TRBJ1-2,.,TRBV18,TRBD1,CASSPRTGENYGYTF,TGTGCCAGCTCACCAAGGACAGGGGAAAACTATGGCTACACCTTC
TRBJ1-2,.,TRBV5-1,.,CASQAGGGYGYTF,TGCGCCAGCCAAGCGGGGGGAGGCTATGGCTACACCTTC
TRBJ2-1,.,TRBV19,.,CASGLRAAEQFF,TGTGCCAGCGGATTACGAGCGGCTGAGCAGTTCTTC
TRBJ1-1,.,TRBV18,TRBD1,CASSGGQGNTEAFF,TGTGCCAGCTCCGGAGGACAGGGGAACACTGAAGCTTTCTTT
TRBJ2-7,.,TRBV2,.,CASTLGGHTYEQYF,TGTGCCAGCACCTTGGGGGGGCACACCTACGAGCAGTACTTC
TRBJ2-1,.,TRBV11-2,TRBD2,CASSPRSRTSYNEQFF,TGTGCCAGCAGTCCCCGGTCGAGGACTAGCTACAATGAGCAGTTCTTC
TRBJ2-5,.,TRBV11-2,TRBD1,CASSLDAPGTVQETQYF,TGTGCCAGCAGCTTAGATGCGCCCGGGACAGTCCAAGAGACCCAGTACTTC
TRBJ2-3,.,TRBV13,.,CASSLGVEGAGTDTQYF,TGTGCCAGCAGCTTAGGCGTCGAAGGGGCGGGCACAGATACGCAGTATTTT
TRBJ1-4,.,TRBV6-1,.,CASSDHGGATNEKLFF,TGTGCCAGCAGTGATCACGGGGGGGCAACTAATGAAAAACTGTTTTTT
TRBJ2-1,.,TRBV19,.,CASRDQSRSSYNEQFF,TGTGCCAGTAGGGATCAGTCCCGGAGCTCCTACAATGAGCAGTTCTTC
TRBJ1-2,.,TRBV5-1,TRBD1,CASSQGGQGFGYTF,TGCGCCAGCAGCCAAGGTGGACAGGGGTTTGGCTACACCTTC
TRBJ2-3,.,TRBV19,.,CASSIEGTTDTQYF,TGTGCCAGTAGTATAGAGGGCACCACAGATACGCAGTATTTT
TRBJ2-1,few,TRBV6-2/TRBV6-3,TRBD1,CASSLDRVNEQFF,TGTGCCAGCAGTTTGGACAGGGTCAATGAGCAGTTCTTC
TRBJ1-3,.,TRBV5-1,.,CASSLDGGARAGNTIYF,TGCGCCAGCAGCTTGGACGGTGGCGCGCGGGCCGGAAACACCATATATTTT
TRBJ2-7,.,TRBV10-2,TRBD2,CAARAGEGTYEQYF,TGCGCCGCCAGGGCCGGGGAGGGTACCTACGAGCAGTACTTC
TRBJ1-1,.,TRBV10-3,TRBD1,CAISGQGAPTEAFF,TGTGCCATCAGTGGACAGGGGGCCCCCACTGAAGCTTTCTTT
TRBJ2-2,.,TRBV13,TRBD1,CASSASSGGALGDTGELFF,TGTGCCAGCAGCGCCTCTTCAGGGGGCGCGCTTGGGGACACCGGGGAGCTGTTTTTT
TRBJ1-2,few,TRBV27,.,CASSPSTASNYGYTF,TGTGCCAGCAGCCCCTCCACCGCGTCTAACTATGGCTACACCTTC
TRBJ1-2,.,TRBV2,TRBD1,CASSLLSGTGEDTF,TGTGCCAGCAGTTTATTATCCGGGACAGGGGAGGACACCTTC
TRBJ2-7,.,TRBV6-2/TRBV6-3,.,CASSPELLAYGSYEQYF,TGTGCCAGCAGTCCGGAACTACTAGCCTACGGCTCCTACGAGCAGTACTTC
TRBJ2-2,.,TRBV5-4,TRBD1,CASSLGQGKTGELFF,TGTGCCAGCAGCTTGGGACAGGGGAAAACCGGGGAGCTGTTTTTT
TRBJ2-7,.,TRBV11-2,.,CASTLGRSSYEQYF,TGTGCCAGCACCCTTGGCCGGAGCTCCTACGAGCAGTACTTC
TRBJ1-3,.,TRBV15,.,CATSRALIRSPGNTIYF,TGTGCCACCAGCAGAGCCCTCATTCGGTCCCCCGGAAACACCATATATTTT
TRBJ2-7,once,TRBV27,.,CASSSPRGEQYF,TGTGCCAGCAGTTCCCCCAGGGGCGAGCAGTACTTC
TRBJ2-7,.,TRBV3-1/TRBV3-2,.,CASSLTGLAYEQYF,TGTGCCAGCAGCCTGACGGGTCTAGCCTACGAGCAGTACTTC
TRBJ1-1,.,TRBV7-2,TRBD1,CASSPTGGRAEAFF,TGTGCCAGCAGCCCGACAGGGGGGCGGGCTGAAGCTTTCTTT
TRBJ2-1,.,TRBV7-9,TRBD2,CASSLAESGGDYNEQFF,TGTGCCAGCAGCTTAGCGGAAAGCGGGGGAGACTACAATGAGCAGTTCTTC
TRBJ2-7,.,TRBV12-3/TRBV12-4,.,CASSLQRANEQYF,TGTGCCAGCAGTTTACAGAGGGCGAACGAGCAGTACTTC
TRBJ2-1,.,TRBV12-5,.,CASGLVPGSVNNEQFF,TGTGCTAGTGGTTTGGTCCCAGGGTCCGTTAACAATGAGCAGTTCTTC
TRBJ1-1,.,TRBV6-2/TRBV6-3,.,CASSYGRGLVEAFF,TGTGCCAGCAGTTACGGGCGGGGGCTTGTTGAAGCTTTCTTT